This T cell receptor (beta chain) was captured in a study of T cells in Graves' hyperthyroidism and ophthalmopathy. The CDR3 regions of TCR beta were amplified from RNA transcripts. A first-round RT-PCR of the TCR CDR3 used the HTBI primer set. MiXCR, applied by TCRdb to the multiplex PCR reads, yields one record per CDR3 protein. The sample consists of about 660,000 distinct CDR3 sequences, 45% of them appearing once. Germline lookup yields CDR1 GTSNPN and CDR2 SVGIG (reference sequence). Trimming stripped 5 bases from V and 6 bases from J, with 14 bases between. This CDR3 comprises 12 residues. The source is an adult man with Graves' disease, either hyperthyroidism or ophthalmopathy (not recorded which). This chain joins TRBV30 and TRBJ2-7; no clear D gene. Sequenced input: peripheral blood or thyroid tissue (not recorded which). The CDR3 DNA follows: TGTGCCTGGGAGGAGCTCGGTCGCGAGCAGTACTTC. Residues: CAWEELGREQYF.